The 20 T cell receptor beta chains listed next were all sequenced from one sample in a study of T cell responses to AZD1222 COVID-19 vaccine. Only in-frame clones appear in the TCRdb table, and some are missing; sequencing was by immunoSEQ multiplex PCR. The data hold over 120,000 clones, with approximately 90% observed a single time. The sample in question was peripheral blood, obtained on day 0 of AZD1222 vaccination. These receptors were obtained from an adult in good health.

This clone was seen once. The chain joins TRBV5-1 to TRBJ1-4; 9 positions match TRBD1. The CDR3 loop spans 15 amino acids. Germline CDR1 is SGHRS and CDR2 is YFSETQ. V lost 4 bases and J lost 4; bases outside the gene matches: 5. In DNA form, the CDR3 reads TGCGCCAGCAGCCCGGGGACAGGGATTAATGAAAAACTGTTTTTT. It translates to CASSPGTGINEKLFF.

The CDR3 nucleotides are TGTGCCAGCAGCTTAGTAGGTCCAGATACGCAGTATTTT. It is translated as CASSLVGPDTQYF. This chain joins TRBV7-2 and TRBJ2-3; D remains ambiguous. V lost 1 base, J lost 4 bases, and 6 bases lay in between. There are 13 residues in the CDR3. Per the germline V gene, CDR1 is SGHTA and CDR2 is FQGNSA.

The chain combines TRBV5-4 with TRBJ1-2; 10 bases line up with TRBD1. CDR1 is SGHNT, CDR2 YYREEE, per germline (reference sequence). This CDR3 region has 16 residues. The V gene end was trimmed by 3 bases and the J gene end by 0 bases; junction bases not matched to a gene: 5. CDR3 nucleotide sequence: TGTGCCAGCAGCTCGGACAGGGGGATTTCTAACTATGGCTACACCTTC. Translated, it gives CASSSDRGISNYGYTF.

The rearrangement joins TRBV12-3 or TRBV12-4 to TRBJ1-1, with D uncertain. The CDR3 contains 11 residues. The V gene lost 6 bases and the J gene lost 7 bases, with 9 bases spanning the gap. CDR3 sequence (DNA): TGTGCCAGCAGCCAGGATATTGAAGCTTTCTTT. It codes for CASSQDIEAFF.

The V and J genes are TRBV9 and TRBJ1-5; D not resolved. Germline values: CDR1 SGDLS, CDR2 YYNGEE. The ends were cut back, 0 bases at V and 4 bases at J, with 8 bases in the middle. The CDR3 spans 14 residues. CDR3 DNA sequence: TGTGCCAGCAGCGTAGGGGGAGGAAATCAGCCCCAGCATTTT. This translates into CASSVGGGNQPQHF.

This chain's CDR3 is CASSVQNTGELFF. The CDR3 nucleotides are TGTGCCAGCAGCGTACAGAACACCGGGGAGCTGTTTTTT. The chain has TRBV9 and TRBJ2-2; D remains ambiguous. The CDR3 extends over 13 amino acids. V lost 1 base and J 1 base, leaving 2 bases between the germline ends. Germline V CDR1 and CDR2: SGDLS, YYNGEE.

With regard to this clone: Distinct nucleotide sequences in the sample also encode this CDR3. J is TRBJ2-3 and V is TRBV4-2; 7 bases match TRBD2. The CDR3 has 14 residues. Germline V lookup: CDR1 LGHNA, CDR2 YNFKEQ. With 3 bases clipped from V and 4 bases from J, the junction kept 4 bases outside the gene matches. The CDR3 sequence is CASSQGGGADTQYF. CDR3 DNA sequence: TGTGCCAGCAGCCAGGGGGGGGGAGCAGATACGCAGTATTTT.

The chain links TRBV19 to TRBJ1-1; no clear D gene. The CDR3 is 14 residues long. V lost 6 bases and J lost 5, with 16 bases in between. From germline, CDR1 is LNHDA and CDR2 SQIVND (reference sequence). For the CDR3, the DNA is TGTGCCAGTAGGTCAAGGGCGGCCGGAACTGAAGCTTTCTTT. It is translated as CASRSRAAGTEAFF.

The CDR3 region has the DNA TGTGCCAGCAGCCAAGTTGGGGGTCTCAACTATGGCTACACCTTC. Its protein is CASSQVGGLNYGYTF. This chain links TRBV3-1 (or the pseudogene TRBV3-2) with TRBJ1-2, with D maybe TRBD1 (5 bases). The CDR3 consists of 15 residues. Trimming took 1 base from V and 2 from J, leaving 11 bases between them. Germline CDR1 LGHDT, CDR2 YNNKEL (reference sequence).

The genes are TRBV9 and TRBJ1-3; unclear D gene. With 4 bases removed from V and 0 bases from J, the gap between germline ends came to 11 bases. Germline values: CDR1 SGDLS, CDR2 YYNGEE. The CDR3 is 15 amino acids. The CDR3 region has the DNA TGTGCCAGCAGCCAGGACTCAAACTCTGGAAACACCATATATTTT. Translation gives CASSQDSNSGNTIYF. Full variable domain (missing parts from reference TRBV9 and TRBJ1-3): DSGVTQTPKHLITATGQRVTLRCSPRSGDLSVYWYQQSLDQGLQFLIQYYNGEERAKGNILERFSAQQFPDLHSELNLSSLELGDSALYFCASSQDSNSGNTIYFGEGSWLTVV.

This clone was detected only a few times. The DNA for the CDR3 is TGTGCCTGGAGTGTACCAAACCCCGAATTCACCCCTCGCCACTTT. Protein product: CAWSVPNPEFTPRHF. The chain is built from TRBV30 and TRBJ1-6; D remains unclear. The CDR3 is made up of 15 amino acids. V was trimmed by 0 bases and J by 18 bases, leaving 24 bases between them. The germline CDR1 and CDR2 sequences are GTSNPN and SVGIG (reference sequence).

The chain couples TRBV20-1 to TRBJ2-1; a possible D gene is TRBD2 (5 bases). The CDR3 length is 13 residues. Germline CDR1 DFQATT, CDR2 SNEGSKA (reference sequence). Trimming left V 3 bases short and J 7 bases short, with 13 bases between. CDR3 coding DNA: TGCAGTGCTAGTTATACTAGGAAGAATGAGCAGTTCTTC. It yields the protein CSASYTRKNEQFF.

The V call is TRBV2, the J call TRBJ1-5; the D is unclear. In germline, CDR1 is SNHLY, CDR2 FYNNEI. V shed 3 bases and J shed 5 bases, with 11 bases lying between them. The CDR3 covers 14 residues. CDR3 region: CASSDWVMDQPQHF. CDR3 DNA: TGTGCCAGCAGTGACTGGGTTATGGATCAGCCCCAGCATTTT. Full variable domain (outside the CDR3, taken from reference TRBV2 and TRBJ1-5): EPEVTQTPSHQVTQMGQEVILRCVPISNHLYFYWYRQILGQKVEFLVSFYNNEISEKSEIFDDQFSVERPDGSNFTLKIRSTKLEDSAMYFCASSDWVMDQPQHFGDGTRLSIL.

The CDR3 spells CASSSLGSALDTQYF. The CDR3 bases are TGTGCCAGCAGCTCCCTAGGAAGCGCCCTAGATACGCAGTATTTT. The chain links TRBV6-5 to TRBJ2-3; no clear D gene. The V gene's germline CDR1 is MNHEY and CDR2 SVGAGI. The CDR3 has 15 amino acids. V gave up 6 bases and J gave up 5 bases, with 18 bases separating them.

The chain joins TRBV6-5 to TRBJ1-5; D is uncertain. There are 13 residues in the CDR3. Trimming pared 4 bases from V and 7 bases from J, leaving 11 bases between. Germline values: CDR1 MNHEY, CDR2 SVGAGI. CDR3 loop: CASSLQADQPQHF. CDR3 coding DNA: TGTGCCAGCAGTTTGCAGGCTGACCAGCCCCAGCATTTT.

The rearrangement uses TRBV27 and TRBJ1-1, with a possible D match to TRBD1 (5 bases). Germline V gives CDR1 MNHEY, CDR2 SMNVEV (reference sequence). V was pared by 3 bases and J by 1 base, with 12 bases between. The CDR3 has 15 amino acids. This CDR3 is CASSLGGRANTEAFF. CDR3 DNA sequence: TGTGCCAGCAGTTTGGGGGGGAGAGCGAACACTGAAGCTTTCTTT.

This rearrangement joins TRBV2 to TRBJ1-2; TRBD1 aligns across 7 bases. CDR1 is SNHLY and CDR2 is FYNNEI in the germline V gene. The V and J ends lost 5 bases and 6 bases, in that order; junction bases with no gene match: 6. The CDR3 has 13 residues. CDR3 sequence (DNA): TGTGCCAGCAGTCGGGACAGCGTTGATGGCTACACCTTC. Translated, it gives CASSRDSVDGYTF.

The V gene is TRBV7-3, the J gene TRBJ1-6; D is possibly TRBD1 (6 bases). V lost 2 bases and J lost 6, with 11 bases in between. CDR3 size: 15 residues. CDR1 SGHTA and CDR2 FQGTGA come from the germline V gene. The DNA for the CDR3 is TGTGCCAGCAGCTTAGGACAGCGCCTTAATTCACCCCTCCACTTT. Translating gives CASSLGQRLNSPLHF.

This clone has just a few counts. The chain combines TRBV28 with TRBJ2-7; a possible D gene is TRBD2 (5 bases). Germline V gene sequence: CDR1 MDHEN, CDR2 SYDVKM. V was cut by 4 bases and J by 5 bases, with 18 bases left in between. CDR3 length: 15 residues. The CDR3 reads CASSSLPSLVNEQYF. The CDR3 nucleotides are TGTGCCAGCAGTTCCCTCCCTAGCCTAGTGAACGAGCAGTACTTC.

CDR3 bases: TGTGCCATCAGTGAGGGGAGAAACTATGGCTACACCTTC. It specifies CAISEGRNYGYTF. This chain uses TRBV10-3 with TRBJ1-2, with D uncertain. The germline V and J ends were trimmed by 2 bases and 2 bases, with 6 bases remaining between them. This CDR3 region has 13 residues. CDR1 is ENHRY, CDR2 SYGVKD, per germline.